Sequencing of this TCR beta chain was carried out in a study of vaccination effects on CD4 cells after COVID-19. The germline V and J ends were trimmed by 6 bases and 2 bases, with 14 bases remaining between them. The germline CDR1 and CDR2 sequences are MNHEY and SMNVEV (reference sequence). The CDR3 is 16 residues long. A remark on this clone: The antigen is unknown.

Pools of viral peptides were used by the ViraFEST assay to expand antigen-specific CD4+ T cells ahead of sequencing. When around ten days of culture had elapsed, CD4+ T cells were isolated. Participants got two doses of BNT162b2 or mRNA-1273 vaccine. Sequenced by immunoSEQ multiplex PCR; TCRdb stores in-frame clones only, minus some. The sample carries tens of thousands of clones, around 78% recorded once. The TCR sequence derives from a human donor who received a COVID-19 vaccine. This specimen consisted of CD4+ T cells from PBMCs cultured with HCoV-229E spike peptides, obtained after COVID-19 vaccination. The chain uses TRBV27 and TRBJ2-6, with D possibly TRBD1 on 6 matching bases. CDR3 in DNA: TGTGCCAGCAGACATATCAGGGGACCTGGGGCCAACGTCCTGACTTTC. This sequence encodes CASRHIRGPGANVLTF.